This T cell receptor beta chain is from a study of cytomegalovirus exposure and HLA in healthy donors. Study-level information: Earlier sequencing of some 170 million T cells yielded 90 million to 140 million unique TCR beta sequences.

Germline V gives CDR1 LNHNV, CDR2 YYDKDF (reference sequence). Trimming cost V 0 bases and J 2 bases, with 8 bases left between them. This CDR3 spans 15 amino acids. Use of 60 Vbeta and 13 Jbeta primers characterized the PCR. TCRdb's table, derived via immunoSEQ multiplex PCR, lists solely in-frame clones and lacks some. The sample has about 130,000 clones, roughly 85% seen once. The source material was PBMCs. The TCR sequence derives from a man aged 40-49 years in good health and CMV-seropositive. The chain combines TRBV15 with TRBJ1-3; no firm D call. This CDR3 is CATSRDPVTGNTIYF. The CDR3 nucleotides read TGTGCCACCAGCAGAGATCCGGTAACTGGAAACACCATATATTTT.